This TCR beta chain was retrieved from a study of blood T cells in healthy people across ages. Study results and limitations: Naive CD4+ cell counts and diversity both ran higher in long-lived than in aged donors.

The length of the CDR3 is 15 residues. Losses at the gene ends were 3 bases for V and 5 bases for J; bases not matched to a gene: 5. Together with a sample-barcoded 5' primer, a J-beta primer mix was included in a second PCR lasting about 6 to 11 cycles. With 12 random nucleotides, a template-switch adaptor tagged each individual cDNA molecule. Every sample gave at least 2.5 million paired-end reads containing CDR3. From the 5' RACE reads, TCRdb called clonotypes with MiXCR, one entry per CDR3 protein. Of 650,000 to 800,000 distinct CDR3 sequences in the sample, 45% to 60% are singletons; the top ten hold approximately 12%. As concerns this clonotype: The antigen is not known.

Per sample, a minimum of 7 million PBMCs were isolated. The TCR originated in a woman older than 75 in good health. The chain uses TRBV12-3 or TRBV12-4 and TRBJ2-1; 9 bases agree with TRBD2. Material for sequencing was blood. The CDR3 DNA reads TGTGCCAGCAGTTTGTCTAGCGGGACGCACAATGAGCAGTTCTTC. Its protein product is CASSLSSGTHNEQFF.